The 10 T cell receptor beta chains below come from one sample, sequenced in a study of blood T cells in healthy people across ages. PCR was performed a second time for 7 to 11 cycles using a sample-barcoded 5' primer and a J-beta primer mix. TCRdb independently ran MiXCR on the 5' RACE reads; one entry per CDR3 protein. The sample has about 970,000 distinct CDR3 sequences, just over 50% seen once. Sequenced material: blood. The receptor source for this set is a woman aged 55-75 years in good health.

This sequence joins TRBV12-3 or TRBV12-4 and TRBJ2-5, with 8 bases aligning to TRBD2. This CDR3 has 16 amino acids. With 6 bases clipped from V and 2 bases from J, the junction kept 11 bases outside the gene matches. The CDR3 sequence is CASSPAGGRQQETQYF. CDR3 DNA sequence: TGTGCCAGCAGCCCGGCGGGGGGACGGCAACAAGAGACCCAGTACTTC.

In its sample, this clonotype was seen a few times. This sequence joins TRBV27 and TRBJ2-7, with D uncertain. The CDR3 runs to 16 residues. Germline CDR1 and CDR2: MNHEY and SMNVEV (reference sequence). Between the trimmed V and J ends, which lost 6 bases and 4 bases, there was a span of 22 bases. The CDR3 loop reads CASRKHRALGLYEQYF. CDR3 nucleotides: TGTGCCAGCAGAAAACACCGGGCCCTAGGGCTATACGAGCAGTACTTC.

This clonotype was observed a handful of times. V is TRBV5-6 and J is TRBJ2-4, with 7 bases lining up with TRBD1. Unmatched junction bases numbered 5, after V lost 3 bases and J lost 14 bases. The CDR3 runs to 11 residues. Germline values: CDR1 SGHDT, CDR2 YYEEEE. The CDR3 nucleotides read TGTGCCAGCAGCTGGGGGACAGACAAGTACTTC. Translating it yields CASSWGTDKYF.

This clonotype occurred a few times. CDR3 loop: CASSFYEKLFF. The CDR3, as DNA: TGTGCCAGCAGCTTTTATGAAAAACTGTTTTTT. The chain uses TRBV7-9 and TRBJ1-4; D remains ambiguous. The CDR3 has 11 residues. Trimming stripped 3 bases from V and 6 bases from J, with 2 bases between. Germline loops: CDR1 SEHNR, CDR2 FQNEAQ (reference sequence). Filled out from reference TRBV7-9 and TRBJ1-4, the complete variable domain reads DTGVSQNPRHKITKRGQNVTFRCDPISEHNRLYWYRQTLGQGPEFLTYFQNEAQLEKSRLLSDRFSAERPKGSFSTLEIQRTEQGDSAMYLCASSFYEKLFFGSGTQLSVL.

The chain has TRBV12-3 or TRBV12-4 and TRBJ2-7, with D perhaps TRBD1 (5 bases). The CDR3 is 14 amino acids. V dropped 3 bases and J dropped 2 bases, with 11 bases sitting between them. CDR3 loop: CASSFSAGTYEQYF. For the CDR3, the DNA is TGTGCCAGCAGTTTCTCGGCAGGGACCTACGAGCAGTACTTC.

This clonotype was counted between two and nine times. V and J are TRBV20-1 and TRBJ2-7; 7 nucleotides match TRBD2. After removal of 0 bases from V and 4 bases from J, the junction contained 9 bases not matched to a gene. The V gene's germline CDR1 is DFQATT and CDR2 SNEGSKA (reference sequence). The CDR3 has 15 residues. Here the CDR3 DNA reads TGCAGTGCTAGAGATCTGCGGGGGACTACATACGAGCAGTACTTC. Amino acids: CSARDLRGTTYEQYF.

This chain uses TRBV10-2 with TRBJ2-3; D gene unclear. Trimming stripped 7 bases from V and 5 bases from J, with 10 bases between. Per the germline V gene, CDR1 is WSHSY and CDR2 is SAAADI. This CDR3 is 12 amino acids long. The CDR3 region is CASKGPGDTQYF. As DNA, the CDR3 is TGCGCCAGCAAAGGGCCCGGAGATACGCAGTATTTT.

This clonotype was recorded once. The chain combines TRBV20-1 with TRBJ1-1; TRBD1 is a possible D gene (5 bases). Germline CDR1 and CDR2: DFQATT and SNEGSKA (reference sequence). The CDR3 totals 13 residues. The germline V and J ends were trimmed by 8 bases and 2 bases, with 15 bases remaining between them. CDR3: CSSPRGGNTEAFF. The DNA of the CDR3 is TGCAGTTCCCCCCGCGGGGGTAACACTGAAGCTTTCTTT.

This clonotype appeared a few times. The rearrangement links TRBV6-5 to TRBJ1-2, with D unresolved. Germline CDR1 reads MNHEY; CDR2 reads SVGAGI. Trimming removed 0 bases from V and 5 bases from J, with 7 bases in between. There are 13 residues in the CDR3. CDR3 residues: CASSYSNGYGYTF. The DNA for the CDR3 is TGTGCCAGCAGTTACTCGAACGGGTATGGCTACACCTTC.

A few counts support this clonotype. CDR3 sequence reads: CSARGGGTTTDTQYF. The CDR3 bases are TGCAGTGCTAGAGGGGGCGGGACTACCACAGATACGCAGTATTTT. The rearrangement uses TRBV20-1 and TRBJ2-3, with 7 bases lining up with TRBD2. The V segment lost 1 base and the J segment 2 bases; nucleotides outside the gene matches: 6. Germline assignment: CDR1 DFQATT and CDR2 SNEGSKA (reference sequence). The CDR3 extends over 15 amino acids.